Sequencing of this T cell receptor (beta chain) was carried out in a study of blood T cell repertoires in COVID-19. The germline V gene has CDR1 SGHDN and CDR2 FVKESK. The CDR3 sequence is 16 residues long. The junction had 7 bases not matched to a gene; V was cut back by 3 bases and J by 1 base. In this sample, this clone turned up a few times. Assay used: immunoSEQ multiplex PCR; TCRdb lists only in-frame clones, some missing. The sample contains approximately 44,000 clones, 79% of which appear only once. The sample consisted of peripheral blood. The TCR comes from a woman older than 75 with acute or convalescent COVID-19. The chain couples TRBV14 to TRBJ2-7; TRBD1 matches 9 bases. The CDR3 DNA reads TGTGCCAGCAGCCAGCTCGCCGGGACAGGGTCCTACGAGCAGTACTTC. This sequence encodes CASSQLAGTGSYEQYF.